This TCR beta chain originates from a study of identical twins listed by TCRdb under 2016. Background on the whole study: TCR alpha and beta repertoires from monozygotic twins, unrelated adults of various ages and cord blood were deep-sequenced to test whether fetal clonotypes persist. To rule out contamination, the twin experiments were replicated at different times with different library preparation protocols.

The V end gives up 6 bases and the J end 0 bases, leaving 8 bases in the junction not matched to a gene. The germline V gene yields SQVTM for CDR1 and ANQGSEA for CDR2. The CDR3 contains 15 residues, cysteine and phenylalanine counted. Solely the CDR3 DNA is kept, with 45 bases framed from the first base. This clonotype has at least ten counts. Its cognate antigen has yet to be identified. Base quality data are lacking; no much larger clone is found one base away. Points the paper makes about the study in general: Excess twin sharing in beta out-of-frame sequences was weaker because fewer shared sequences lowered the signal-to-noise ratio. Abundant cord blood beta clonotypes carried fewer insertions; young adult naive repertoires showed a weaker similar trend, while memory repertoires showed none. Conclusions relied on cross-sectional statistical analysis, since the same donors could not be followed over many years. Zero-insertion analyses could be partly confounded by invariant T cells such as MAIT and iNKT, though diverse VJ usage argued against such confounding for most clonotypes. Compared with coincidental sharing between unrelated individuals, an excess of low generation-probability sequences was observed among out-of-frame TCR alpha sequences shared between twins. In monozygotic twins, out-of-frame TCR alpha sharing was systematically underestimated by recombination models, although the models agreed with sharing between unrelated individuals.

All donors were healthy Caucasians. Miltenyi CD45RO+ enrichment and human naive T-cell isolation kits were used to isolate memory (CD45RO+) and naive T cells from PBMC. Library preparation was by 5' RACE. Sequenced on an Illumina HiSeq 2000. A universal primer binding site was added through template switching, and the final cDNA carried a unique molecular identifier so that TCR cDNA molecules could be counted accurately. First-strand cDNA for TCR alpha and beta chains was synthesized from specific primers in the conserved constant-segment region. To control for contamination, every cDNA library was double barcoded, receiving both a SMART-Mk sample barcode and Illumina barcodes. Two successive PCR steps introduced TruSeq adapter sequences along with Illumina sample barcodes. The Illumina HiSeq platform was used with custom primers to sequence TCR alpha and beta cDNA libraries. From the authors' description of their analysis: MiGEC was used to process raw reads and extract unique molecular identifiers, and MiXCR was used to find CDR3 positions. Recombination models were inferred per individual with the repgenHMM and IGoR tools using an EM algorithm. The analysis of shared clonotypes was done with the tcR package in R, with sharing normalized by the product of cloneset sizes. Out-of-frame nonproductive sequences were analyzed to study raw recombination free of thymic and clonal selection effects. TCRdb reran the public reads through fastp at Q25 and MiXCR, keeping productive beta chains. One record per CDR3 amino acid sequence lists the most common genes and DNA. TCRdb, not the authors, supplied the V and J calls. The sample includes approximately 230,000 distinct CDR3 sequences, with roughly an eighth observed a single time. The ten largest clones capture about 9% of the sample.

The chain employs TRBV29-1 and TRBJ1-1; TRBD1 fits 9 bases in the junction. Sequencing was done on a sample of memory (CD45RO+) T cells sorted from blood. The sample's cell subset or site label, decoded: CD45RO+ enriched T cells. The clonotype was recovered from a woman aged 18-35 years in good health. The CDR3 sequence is CSVAPGQGMNTEAFF. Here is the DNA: TGCAGCGTCGCTCCGGGACAGGGCATGAACACTGAAGCTTTCTTT.